This entry lists 16 T cell receptor beta chains sequenced from one sample in a study of T cell repertoires in cytomegalovirus infection. TCRdb called the reads again in MiXCR, with one record for every CDR3 protein. The table lists some 600,000 distinct CDR3 sequences, 20% to 25% of them singletons. The sequenced sample consisted of CD8+ T cells from PBMCs. The receptors come from a human donor in good health (CMV status not recorded). Some clones in this sample may be carry-over from other donors' samples.

This clonotype showed up many times. Compared with germline, one end of the junction differs, possibly owing to a read error. This chain connects TRBV5-1 to TRBJ2-7; TRBD1 agrees at 9 bases. This CDR3 has 14 amino acids. The germline gives CDR1 SGHRS, CDR2 YFSETQ. CDR3 nucleotides: TGTGCCAGCAGTCCGGACAGGGGCACCTACGAGCAGTACTTC. Translation: CASSPDRGTYEQYF. The full variable domain, completed using reference TRBV5-1 and TRBJ2-7, is KAGVTQTPRYLIKTRGQQVTLSCSPISGHRSVSWYQQTPGQGLQFLFEYFSETQRNKGNFPGRFSGRQFSNSRSEMNVSTLELGDSALYLCASSPDRGTYEQYFGPGTRLTVT.

The chain carries TRBV28 and TRBJ2-5, with 10 bases that match TRBD2. V gave up 5 bases and J gave up 5 bases; unmatched junction bases: 8. This CDR3 spans 15 amino acids. Per the germline V gene, CDR1 is MDHEN and CDR2 is SYDVKM. The CDR3: CASSSGTSVEETQYF. The CDR3 nucleotides read TGTGCCAGCAGTAGTGGGACTAGCGTAGAGGAGACCCAGTACTTC.

This clonotype was detected many times. This chain links TRBV6-2 or TRBV6-3 with TRBJ2-1; 9 bases are a match to TRBD1. CDR3 length equals 16 residues. The V segment lost 6 bases and the J segment 4 bases; nucleotides outside the gene matches: 10. Germline CDR1 reads MNHEY; CDR2 reads SVGEGT. CDR3: CASSPTPGQGYNEQFF. DNA for the CDR3: TGTGCCAGCAGCCCTACCCCGGGACAGGGTTACAATGAGCAGTTCTTC.

The CDR3 DNA is TGTGCCAGCAGTTTATCACAGGGGGCGAACTACAATGAGCAGTTCTTC. Translation gives CASSLSQGANYNEQFF. The chain has TRBV27 and TRBJ2-1; 9 bases line up with TRBD1. The CDR3 runs 16 residues. The V gene's germline CDR1 is MNHEY and CDR2 SMNVEV (reference sequence). The junction had 3 bases not matched to a gene; V was cut back by 0 bases and J by 3 bases.

This clonotype turned up a few times. This chain joins TRBV6-5 and TRBJ2-7; 7 positions match TRBD2. J gave up 5 bases and V 5 bases, and 9 bases lay outside the gene matches. Germline lookup yields CDR1 MNHEY and CDR2 SVGAGI. This CDR3 contains 14 residues. CDR3 protein: CASSLQIAGDEQYF. In DNA form, the CDR3 reads TGTGCCAGCAGTCTACAAATCGCGGGGGACGAGCAGTACTTC.

This clonotype has a handful of counts. The chain recombines TRBV12-5 with TRBJ2-1, with 9 bases that match TRBD1. The length of the CDR3 is 12 residues. V lost 5 bases to trimming and J lost 8 bases; unmatched junction nucleotides: 1. CDR1 is LGHNT, CDR2 FRNRAP, per germline. Here the CDR3 DNA reads TGTGCTAGTGGTAGACAGGGGGATGAGCAGTTCTTC. It is translated as CASGRQGDEQFF.

This clonotype was observed a handful of times. This rearrangement joins TRBV28 to TRBJ2-1; no clear D gene. V lost 8 bases to trimming and J lost 14 bases, with 16 bases between them. This CDR3 is built from 11 residues. CDR1 MDHEN and CDR2 SYDVKM come from the germline V gene. CDR3 bases: TGTGCCAGCGGTCGGTCCATGGAGAAGTTCTTC. Translated, it gives CASGRSMEKFF.

The chain has TRBV19 and TRBJ1-1, with no clear D. This CDR3 region has 15 residues. V was cut by 7 bases and J by 4 bases, with 19 bases left in between. From germline, CDR1 is LNHDA and CDR2 SQIVND (reference sequence). Here the CDR3 DNA reads TGTGCCAGTACCCAATACCCCGGAGGCGGCACTGAAGCTTTCTTT. This encodes CASTQYPGGGTEAFF.

This clonotype was observed a few times. The chain recombines TRBV6-2 or TRBV6-3 with TRBJ2-5, with D possibly TRBD2 on 6 matching bases. CDR1 and CDR2 from the germline V gene are MNHEY and SVGEGT. The CDR3 is made up of 13 amino acids. Trimming pared 11 bases from V and 2 bases from J, leaving 15 bases between. CDR3 sequence (DNA): TGTGCCCGAAGATTAGGAGGGCAAGAGACCCAGTACTTC. This gives the protein CARRLGGQETQYF.

This chain uses TRBV19 with TRBJ2-7; the D is unclear. Trimming stripped 5 bases from V and 2 bases from J, with 10 bases between. This CDR3 spans 13 amino acids. Germline CDR1 and CDR2: LNHDA and SQIVND (reference sequence). The CDR3 protein is CASSPSETYEQYF. CDR3 in DNA: TGTGCCAGTAGTCCGTCAGAAACCTACGAGCAGTACTTC.

V gene TRBV29-1 combines with J gene TRBJ1-1; a possible D gene is TRBD1 (5 bases). This CDR3 spans 18 amino acids. With 3 bases removed from V and 0 bases from J, the gap between germline ends came to 23 bases. CDR1 is SQVTM, CDR2 ANQGSEA, per germline. The CDR3: CSVEGGWGTLSMNTEAFF. The CDR3 region has the DNA TGCAGCGTTGAGGGTGGGTGGGGGACCCTTTCAATGAACACTGAAGCTTTCTTT.

The chain couples TRBV2 to TRBJ2-6, with D uncertain. Germline CDR1 reads SNHLY; CDR2 reads FYNNEI. This CDR3 spans 17 amino acids. The ends were cut back, 3 bases at V and 2 bases at J, with 14 bases in the middle. The CDR3 region has the DNA TGTGCCAGCAGTGACTGGGTTCGCGATGCTGGGGCCAACGTCCTGACTTTC. It translates to CASSDWVRDAGANVLTF.

This clonotype appeared many times. The V gene is TRBV7-9, the J gene TRBJ1-1; D ambiguous. Per the germline V gene, CDR1 is SEHNR and CDR2 is FQNEAQ (reference sequence). The V end lost 1 base, the J end lost 6 bases, and 15 bases lay between the germline ends. This CDR3 is built from 15 residues. Here the CDR3 DNA reads TGTGCCAGCAGCTTAGACTTGGGTCTTGGATCTGAAGCTTTCTTT. Translated: CASSLDLGLGSEAFF.

V usage is TRBV29-1 and J usage is TRBJ1-2, with D perhaps matching TRBD1 (5 bases). The CDR3 has 11 amino acids. Germline V lookup: CDR1 SQVTM, CDR2 ANQGSEA. Trimming took off 4 bases at V and 8 bases at J, with 11 bases between the two ends. Written as DNA, the CDR3 is TGCAGCGTTGTGTCAGGGACGGGCTACACCTTC. Protein: CSVVSGTGYTF. Variable domain in full (rest from reference TRBV29-1 and TRBJ1-2): SAVISQKPSRDICQRGTSLTIQCQVDSQVTMMFWYRQQPGQSLTLIATANQGSEATYESGFVIDKFPISRPNLTFSTLTVSNMSPEDSSIYLCSVVSGTGYTFGSGTRLTVV.

A word on this clonotype: The junction and the germline gene differ at one end; a read error may be behind it. The V gene is TRBV6-8, the J gene TRBJ2-2; no firm D call. The CDR3 is made up of 15 amino acids. CDR1 and CDR2 from the germline V gene are MNHGY and SAAAGT. The CDR3 loop reads CANSYLDQQTGELFF. DNA for the CDR3: TGTGCCAACAGTTACTTGGACCAACAGACCGGGGAGCTGTTTTTT.

CDR3 nucleotides: TGTGCCAGCAGCTTAGATCGTCTAGCGGGGGGCCCCGGTGTGGGGGCCCAGTACTTC. It yields the protein CASSLDRLAGGPGVGAQYF. This chain uses TRBV11-3 with TRBJ2-5; 11 positions match TRBD2. J was trimmed by 9 bases and V by 0 bases; bases with no gene match: 18. This CDR3 comprises 19 residues. Germline loops: CDR1 SGHNT, CDR2 YENEEA.